This TCR beta chain was sequenced during a study of blood T cell repertoires in COVID-19 (dated by TCRdb to about 2020). Background on the whole study: Samples from collaborators originated in the United States, Italy and Spain and spanned both the acute and convalescent phases of COVID-19. Samples came from the ongoing ImmuneRACE study (first 160 participants) plus 1,254 subjects from 6 global collaborators. A de-identified subject ID, COVID-19 status, age in years and sex were almost always included in the sample metadata. Where available, HLA class I and class II types were obtained from metadata supplied by the sample provider rather than from assay-based typing. The repertoires were released in a freely available public database meant as a resource for research on the immune response to SARS-CoV-2. The material from the prospective study consisted of cDNA or gDNA derived from T cells, B-cell-depleted T cells, or PBMCs. Deeply sampled blood TCRbeta repertoires from subjects exposed to, actively infected with, or recovered from COVID-19 were included in the dataset. Points the paper makes about the study in general: How much clinical and demographic metadata was included differed by source and by participant, and the metadata was provided uncurated.

At one collaborating source in Seattle, patients were enrolled during active infection and were followed longitudinally through the course of disease. The collaborating institutions used their own protocols to collect whole blood in K2EDTA tubes. For TCRbeta analysis, collaborators shipped samples as frozen whole blood, isolated PBMCs, or DNA extracted from either of those sample types. Trimmed from V: 5 bases; trimmed from J: 6 bases; junction bases lacking a gene match: 13. From its cysteine to its phenylalanine, the CDR3 spans 15 amino acids. Left in the record is the CDR3 DNA by itself, 45 bases read in frame from the first base. From the germline V gene, CDR1 is MNHEY and CDR2 is SVGAGI. TCRbeta CDR3 regions were amplified from genomic DNA using the immunoSEQ Assay, a bias-controlled multiplex PCR. As for how the authors treated the data: Nucleated cell counts per sample were estimated from amplification of reference gene primers within the assay. To quantify the absolute abundance of each unique TCRbeta CDR3 rearrangement, sequence reads were collapsed and filtered. For each sample, productive Simpson clonality was calculated by taking the square root of Simpson's diversity index across productive rearrangements. TCRdb re-hosts the immuneACCESS table, in-frame sequences only. Its copies lack some clones; in the studies checked, an unresolved V gene accounts for under half of them, and the cause for the rest is not known. Clone size and V and J calls were adopted from that table, with D and trimming inferred from the DNA. The sample profile shows 250,000 to 350,000 clones; about 93% of them were found once. The top ten clonotypes cover more than 6% of the sample.

Comments on this clone: It lacks a known antigen. Nothing much larger sits one base from this clone, and base qualities are not available.

The receptor's source is a woman under 40 with COVID-19, enrolled during active disease. The sequenced sample was peripheral blood. The chain is made from TRBV6-5 and TRBJ2-7, with 7 bases matching TRBD1. The bases read TGTGCCAGCAGTCTACGGACAGGCACGTCGGGCGAGCAGTACTTC. Translated, this gives CASSLRTGTSGEQYF.